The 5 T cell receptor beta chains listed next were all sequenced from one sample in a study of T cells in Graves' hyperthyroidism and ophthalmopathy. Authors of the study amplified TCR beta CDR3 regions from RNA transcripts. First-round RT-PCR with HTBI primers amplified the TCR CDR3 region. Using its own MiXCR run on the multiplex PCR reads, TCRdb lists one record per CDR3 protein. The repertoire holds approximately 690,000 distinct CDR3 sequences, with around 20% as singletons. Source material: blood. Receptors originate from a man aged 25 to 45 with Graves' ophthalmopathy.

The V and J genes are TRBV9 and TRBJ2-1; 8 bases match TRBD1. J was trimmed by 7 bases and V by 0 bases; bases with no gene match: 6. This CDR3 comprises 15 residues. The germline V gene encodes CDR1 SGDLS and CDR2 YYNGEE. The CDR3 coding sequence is TGTGCCAGCAGCGTAGGTGGACAGGGAAGGAATGAGCAGTTCTTC. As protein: CASSVGGQGRNEQFF.

The CDR3 coding sequence is TGTGCCATCAGGGAAGGACTAGCGGGTGGGTACGAGCAGTACTTC. This codes for CAIREGLAGGYEQYF. The chain has TRBV10-3 and TRBJ2-7; 11 positions agree with TRBD2. V shed 6 bases, J shed 4 bases, and the junction held 8 bases outside the gene matches. The germline V gene encodes CDR1 ENHRY and CDR2 SYGVKD. The CDR3 has 15 amino acids.

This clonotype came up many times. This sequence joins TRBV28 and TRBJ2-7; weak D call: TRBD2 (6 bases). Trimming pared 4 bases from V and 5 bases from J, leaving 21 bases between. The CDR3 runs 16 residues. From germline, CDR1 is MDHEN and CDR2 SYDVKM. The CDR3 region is CASSSLYGGKANEQYF. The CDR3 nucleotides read TGTGCCAGCAGTTCCCTTTATGGCGGGAAAGCGAACGAGCAGTACTTC.

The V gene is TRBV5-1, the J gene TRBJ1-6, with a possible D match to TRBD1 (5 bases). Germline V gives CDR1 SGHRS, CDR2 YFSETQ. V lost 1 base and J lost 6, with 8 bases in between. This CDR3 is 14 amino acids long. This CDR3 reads CASSLKGANSPLHF. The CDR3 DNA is TGCGCCAGCAGCTTGAAAGGGGCTAATTCACCCCTCCACTTT.

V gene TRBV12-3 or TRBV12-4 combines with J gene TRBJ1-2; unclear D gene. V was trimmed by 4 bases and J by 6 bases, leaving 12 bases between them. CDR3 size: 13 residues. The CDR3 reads CASSSTKAHGYTF. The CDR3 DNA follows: TGTGCCAGCAGTTCAACAAAGGCCCATGGCTACACCTTC.